This TCR beta chain is drawn from a study of human T cells and chemical hapten exposure. On the study more broadly: Upper-back patches of 0.01% DPC were read at 6 days.

General study findings and limits: PT1 expanded TCR numbers rose with patch test score.

The CDR3 has 12 amino acids. V was trimmed by 6 bases and J by 6 bases, leaving 15 bases between them. Per germline, CDR1 SQVTM and CDR2 ANQGSEA. TCRdb reprocessed the RACE reads with MiXCR, giving one entry per CDR3 protein. The top ten clones hold over 2% of a sample with about 360,000 distinct CDR3 sequences, approximately 5% of them seen once. Time point described: patch test 1, 2 weeks after DPC sensitization. Treatment described: therapeutic diphenylcyclopropenone sensitization with weekly scalp DPC. Sequencing started from total RNA isolated from unfractionated whole blood. This clonotype was recorded many times. Antigen: not known.

The V gene is TRBV29-1, the J gene TRBJ2-7, with TRBD2 as a possible D gene (6 bases). The receptor was derived from a woman aged 45-65 years with alopecia areata. Some clones in this sample may be carry-over from other donors' samples. The source material was whole blood, sampled in connection with sensitization to the hapten diphenylcyclopropenone (DPC). The CDR3 region has the DNA TGCAGCGTCCGGACTACTGTTCGCGAGCAGTACTTC. Translation: CSVRTTVREQYF.